This passage covers 23 T cell receptor beta chains from one sample sequenced in a study of cytomegalovirus exposure and HLA in healthy donors. Data came from immunoSEQ multiplex PCR; TCRdb stores just in-frame clones and leaves some out. The table records a few hundred thousand clones, 70% to 90% of them present only once. Sample: PBMCs. The receptors were gathered from a woman aged 18-29 years in good health and CMV-seronegative.

The CDR3 nucleotides read TGCGCCAGCAGCCAAGAGGGGACTAGCTCCTACAATGAGCAGTTCTTC. This encodes CASSQEGTSSYNEQFF. The V gene is TRBV4-3, the J gene TRBJ2-1; TRBD2 matches 8 bases. The trim removed 0 bases at V and 0 bases at J, leaving 1 base unmatched. CDR1 is LGHNA, CDR2 YSLEER, per germline. CDR3 length: 16 amino acids.

This clone was picked up many times. At one end, the junction sequence differs from germline, possibly due to a read error. The genes are TRBV7-7 and TRBJ2-1; maybe TRBD2 (5 bases). Germline CDR1 and CDR2: SSHAT and FNYEAQ (reference sequence). This CDR3 is 13 amino acids long. CDR3 sequence: CASSLGSGGEQFF. CDR3 bases: TGTGCTAGCAGCTTAGGGAGCGGCGGTGAGCAGTTCTTC.

Only a few counts were recorded for this clone. V gene TRBV9 combines with J gene TRBJ1-2, with a possible D match to TRBD1 (6 bases). Trimming stripped 2 bases from V and 8 bases from J, with 10 bases between. CDR1 and CDR2 from the germline V gene are SGDLS and YYNGEE. The CDR3 covers 12 residues. DNA of the CDR3: TGTGCCAGCAGCGTCGGAACAGGGGGCTACACCTTC. Protein: CASSVGTGGYTF.

This clone showed up just a few times. The chain joins TRBV19 to TRBJ1-3; no reliable D call. Per germline, CDR1 LNHDA and CDR2 SQIVND (reference sequence). V lost 6 bases, J lost 0 bases, and 9 bases lay in between. The CDR3 sequence is 14 residues long. The CDR3 nucleotides are TGTGCCAGTAGGACCCAGCGCTCTGGAAACACCATATATTTT. As protein: CASRTQRSGNTIYF. The variable domain in full, completed from reference TRBV19 and TRBJ1-3, reads DGGITQSPKYLFRKEGQNVTLSCEQNLNHDAMYWYRQDPGQGLRLIYYSQIVNDFQKGDIAEGYSVSREKKESFPLTVTSAQKNPTAFYLCASRTQRSGNTIYFGEGSWLTVV.

The chain links TRBV7-2 to TRBJ2-1; D unclear. Trimming pared 1 base from V and 8 bases from J, leaving 12 bases between. CDR3 length equals 14 residues. Germline CDR1 and CDR2: SGHTA and FQGNSA. The CDR3 region has the DNA TGTGCCAGCAGCTTAGTAAGCTCCTTCGATGAGCAGTTCTTC. Translation gives CASSLVSSFDEQFF.

V usage is TRBV27 and J usage is TRBJ1-3; D ambiguous. Per germline, CDR1 MNHEY and CDR2 SMNVEV (reference sequence). This CDR3 region has 12 residues. Between the trimmed V and J ends, which lost 8 bases and 2 bases, there was a span of 7 bases. CDR3 DNA sequence: TGTGCCAGCCTTTCGGCTGGAAACACCATATATTTT. Translation: CASLSAGNTIYF.

The chain recombines TRBV10-3 with TRBJ1-1; 7 positions match TRBD1. Trimming took 4 bases from V and 5 from J; bases not matched to a gene: 10. This CDR3 has 15 residues. Germline-derived CDR1 and CDR2 are ENHRY and SYGVKD. CDR3 coding DNA: TGTGCCATCAGTGGGCCGACAGGGTTTGGGACTGAAGCTTTCTTT. Translation gives CAISGPTGFGTEAFF.

The chain carries TRBV18 and TRBJ2-1; a weak D match, TRBD1 (6 bases). The CDR3 loop spans 16 amino acids. The V gene's germline CDR1 is KGHSH and CDR2 LQKENI. The V gene lost 2 bases and the J gene lost 7 bases, with 18 bases spanning the gap. CDR3 region: CASSPLAVDRSNEQFF. The CDR3 nucleotides are TGTGCCAGCTCACCATTGGCGGTAGACAGGAGTAATGAGCAGTTCTTC.

The V gene is TRBV9, the J gene TRBJ2-5; 9 bases map to TRBD1. The CDR3 totals 17 residues. V dropped 0 bases and J dropped 0; count of bases not matched to a gene: 6. Germline V gives CDR1 SGDLS, CDR2 YYNGEE. The CDR3 loop reads CASSVGPGQGYQETQYF. The CDR3 region has the DNA TGTGCCAGCAGCGTAGGTCCGGGACAGGGCTACCAAGAGACCCAGTACTTC.

The V call is TRBV4-3, the J call TRBJ1-4; D is undetermined. Germline V gene data show CDR1 as LGHNA and CDR2 as YSLEER. This CDR3 spans 15 amino acids. V shed 8 bases and J shed 7 bases, with 20 bases lying between them. The CDR3 protein is CASRPVRAGGEKLFF. The CDR3 region has the DNA TGCGCCAGCCGTCCCGTTAGGGCGGGCGGTGAAAAACTGTTTTTT.

J is TRBJ2-7 and V is TRBV7-3, with TRBD2 matching 9 bases. Per the germline V gene, CDR1 is SGHTA and CDR2 is FQGTGA. Unmatched junction bases numbered 13, after V lost 5 bases and J lost 5 bases. There are 16 residues in the CDR3. The CDR3, as DNA: TGTGCCAGCAGCCCAGAAGCAGGGACTAGCAGTCACGAGCAGTACTTC. It yields the protein CASSPEAGTSSHEQYF.

The chain is built from TRBV27 and TRBJ2-3, with 7 nucleotides matching TRBD2. Germline V CDR1 and CDR2: MNHEY, SMNVEV (reference sequence). V was clipped by 5 bases and J by 1 base; unmatched bases: 9. The CDR3 totals 16 residues. For the CDR3, the DNA is TGTGCCAGCAGTCCCCGTCCTAGCGGAGGCACAGATACGCAGTATTTT. The encoded protein is CASSPRPSGGTDTQYF.

This chain joins TRBV6-5 and TRBJ2-2; D possibly corresponds to TRBD2 (6 bases). Germline loops: CDR1 MNHEY, CDR2 SVGAGI. There are 14 residues in the CDR3. V lost 5 bases and J lost 4, with 11 bases in between. The CDR3 spells CASSRDSRTGELFF. In DNA form, the CDR3 reads TGTGCCAGCAGTCGGGACTCCCGCACCGGGGAGCTGTTTTTT.

This clone was counted only a few times. J is TRBJ2-7 and V is TRBV28; TRBD1 agrees at 9 bases. The CDR3 length is 14 residues. The ends lost 3 bases at V and 4 bases at J; junction bases unmatched: 4. The germline V gene encodes CDR1 MDHEN and CDR2 SYDVKM. The DNA for the CDR3 is TGTGCCAGCAGTTTGGCGGGACAGGGTTACGAGCAGTACTTC. This codes for CASSLAGQGYEQYF.

As for this clone: The sample holds other DNA sequences that translate to the same CDR3. The chain recombines TRBV2 with TRBJ1-2; 8 positions match TRBD1. The length of the CDR3 is 14 residues. Germline V gives CDR1 SNHLY, CDR2 FYNNEI. The V and J ends lost 8 bases and 0 bases, in that order; junction bases with no gene match: 5. The CDR3, as DNA: TGTGCCAGCTCCGGACAGGGCGCTAACTATGGCTACACCTTC. Protein sequence: CASSGQGANYGYTF.

The chain is built from TRBV28 and TRBJ2-7; 8 bases match TRBD1. The CDR3 consists of 14 residues. Germline assignment: CDR1 MDHEN and CDR2 SYDVKM. Trimming took 6 bases from V and 2 from J; bases not matched to a gene: 6. CDR3 DNA sequence: TGTGCCAGCAGACCTTGGACAGGGCCCTACGAGCAGTACTTC. Its translation: CASRPWTGPYEQYF.

V and J are TRBV14 and TRBJ2-1; the match to TRBD2 covers 10 bases. The V and J ends lost 2 bases and 5 bases, in that order; junction bases with no gene match: 9. The germline gives CDR1 SGHDN, CDR2 FVKESK. The CDR3 is made up of 17 amino acids. CDR3 in DNA: TGTGCCAGCAGCCAAAGGCAAGCGGGAGGGCCTAACAATGAGCAGTTCTTC. Amino acids: CASSQRQAGGPNNEQFF. The variable domain in full, with the rest retrieved from reference TRBV14 and TRBJ2-1, is EAGVTQFPSHSVIEKGQTVTLRCDPISGHDNLYWYRRVMGKEIKFLLHFVKESKQDESGMPNNRFLAERTGGTYSTLKVQPAELEDSGVYFCASSQRQAGGPNNEQFFGPGTRLTVL.

The CDR3 DNA reads as TGTGCCAGCGGGAGCCCACCGTACGAGCAGTACTTC. Residues: CASGSPPYEQYF. The chain links TRBV6-5 to TRBJ2-7; D might be TRBD2 (5 bases). This CDR3 contains 12 residues. Germline lookup yields CDR1 MNHEY and CDR2 SVGAGI. V lost 8 bases, J lost 4 bases, and 12 bases lay in between.

The chain uses TRBV7-9 and TRBJ1-1; TRBD1 might be the D (5 bases). V lost 3 bases and J lost 4, with 9 bases in between. This CDR3 contains 13 residues. In germline, CDR1 is SEHNR, CDR2 FQNEAQ (reference sequence). Here the CDR3 DNA reads TGTGCCAGCAGCTTCAGGGACTCCACTGAAGCTTTCTTT. Amino acids: CASSFRDSTEAFF.

This rearrangement joins TRBV7-6 to TRBJ1-1; D is unclear. Between the trimmed V and J ends, which lost 5 bases and 0 bases, there was a span of 10 bases. CDR3 length: 14 residues. Germline V gene sequence: CDR1 SGHVS, CDR2 FNYEAQ. CDR3 bases: TGTGCCAGCAGCCCACAGAATATGAACACTGAAGCTTTCTTT. Residues: CASSPQNMNTEAFF.

The chain is built from TRBV6-5 and TRBJ1-1; a weak D match, TRBD1 (5 bases). The CDR3 runs 13 residues. V was clipped by 3 bases and J by 6 bases, with 11 bases between them. Germline V gene sequence: CDR1 MNHEY, CDR2 SVGAGI. The CDR3 sequence: CASSYRGEPEAFF. As DNA, the CDR3 is TGTGCCAGCAGTTATCGGGGGGAACCTGAAGCTTTCTTT.

V is TRBV4-3 and J is TRBJ2-5; TRBD2 matches 9 bases. The length of the CDR3 is 17 residues. Germline values: CDR1 LGHNA, CDR2 YSLEER. Trimming took 0 bases from V and 5 from J; bases not matched to a gene: 10. The CDR3 reads CASSQEWREGRGETQYF. CDR3 sequence (DNA): TGCGCCAGCAGCCAAGAATGGCGGGAGGGCCGAGGCGAGACCCAGTACTTC.

The chain employs TRBV27 and TRBJ2-4, with 7 bases matching TRBD1. J was trimmed by 11 bases and V by 6 bases; bases with no gene match: 4. The CDR3 runs 11 residues. CDR1 is MNHEY and CDR2 is SMNVEV in the germline V gene (reference sequence). The CDR3 DNA reads as TGTGCCAGCAGATACGGACAGGTTCAGTACTTC. Protein: CASRYGQVQYF.